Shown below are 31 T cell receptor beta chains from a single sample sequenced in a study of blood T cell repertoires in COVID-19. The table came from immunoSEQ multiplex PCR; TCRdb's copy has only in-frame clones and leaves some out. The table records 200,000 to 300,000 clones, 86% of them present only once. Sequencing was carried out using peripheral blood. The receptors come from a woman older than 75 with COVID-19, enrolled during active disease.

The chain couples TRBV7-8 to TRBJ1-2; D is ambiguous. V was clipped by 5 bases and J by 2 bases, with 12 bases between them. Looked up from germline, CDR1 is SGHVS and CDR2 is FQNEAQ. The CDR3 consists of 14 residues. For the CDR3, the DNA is TGTGCCAGCAGCCCACGGGTAGTCAACTATGGCTACACCTTC. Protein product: CASSPRVVNYGYTF.

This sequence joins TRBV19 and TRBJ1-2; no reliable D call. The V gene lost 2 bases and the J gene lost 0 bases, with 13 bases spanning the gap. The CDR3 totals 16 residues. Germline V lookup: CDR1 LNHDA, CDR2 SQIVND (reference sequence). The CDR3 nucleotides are TGTGCCAGTAGTATACTCCAAACAGCTACTAACTATGGCTACACCTTC. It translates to CASSILQTATNYGYTF.

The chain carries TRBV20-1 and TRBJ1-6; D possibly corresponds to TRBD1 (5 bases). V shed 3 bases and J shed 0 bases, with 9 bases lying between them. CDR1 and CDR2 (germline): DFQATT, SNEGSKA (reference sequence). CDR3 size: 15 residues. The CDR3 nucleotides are TGCAGTGCTAGTTGGACAAACTCCTATAATTCACCCCTCCACTTT. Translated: CSASWTNSYNSPLHF.

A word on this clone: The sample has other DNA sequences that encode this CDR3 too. DNA of the CDR3: TGTGCCAGCTCACCGGACAGGGACTATGGCTACACCTTC. Translating gives CASSPDRDYGYTF. V and J are TRBV18 and TRBJ1-2; 8 nucleotides line up with TRBD1. With 3 bases clipped from V and 3 bases from J, the junction kept 0 bases outside the gene matches. The CDR3 extends over 13 amino acids. CDR1 and CDR2 from the germline V gene are KGHSH and LQKENI.

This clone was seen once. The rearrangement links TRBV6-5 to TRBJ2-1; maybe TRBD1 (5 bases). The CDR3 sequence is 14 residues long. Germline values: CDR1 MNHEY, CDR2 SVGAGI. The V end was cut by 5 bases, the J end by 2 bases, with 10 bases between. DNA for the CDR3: TGTGCCAGCAGTCGACAGCAAACCTACAATGAGCAGTTCTTC. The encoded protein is CASSRQQTYNEQFF.

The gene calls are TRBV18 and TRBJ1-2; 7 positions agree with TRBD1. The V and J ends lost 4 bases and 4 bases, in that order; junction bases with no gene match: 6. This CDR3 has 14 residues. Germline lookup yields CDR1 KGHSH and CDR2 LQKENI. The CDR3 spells CASSRGTASYGYTF. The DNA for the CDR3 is TGTGCCAGCTCACGTGGGACAGCCTCCTATGGCTACACCTTC. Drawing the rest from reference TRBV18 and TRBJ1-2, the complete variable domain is NAGVMQNPRHLVRRRGQEARLRCSPMKGHSHVYWYRQLPEEGLKFMVYLQKENIIDESGMPKERFSAEFPKEGPSILRIQQVVRGDSAAYFCASSRGTASYGYTFGSGTRLTVV.

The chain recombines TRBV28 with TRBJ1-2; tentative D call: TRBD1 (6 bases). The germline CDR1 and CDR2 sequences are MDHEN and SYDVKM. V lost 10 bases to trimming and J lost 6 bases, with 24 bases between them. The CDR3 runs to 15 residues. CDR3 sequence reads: CAIPSGDTYGDGYTF. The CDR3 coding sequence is TGTGCCATACCGTCCGGGGACACCTATGGGGATGGCTACACCTTC.

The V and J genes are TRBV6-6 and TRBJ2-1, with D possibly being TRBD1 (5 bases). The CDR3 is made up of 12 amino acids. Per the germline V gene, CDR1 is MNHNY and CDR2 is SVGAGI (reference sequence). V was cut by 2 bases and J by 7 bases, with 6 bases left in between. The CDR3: CASSYQGNEQFF. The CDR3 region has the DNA TGTGCCAGCAGTTACCAGGGAAATGAGCAGTTCTTC.

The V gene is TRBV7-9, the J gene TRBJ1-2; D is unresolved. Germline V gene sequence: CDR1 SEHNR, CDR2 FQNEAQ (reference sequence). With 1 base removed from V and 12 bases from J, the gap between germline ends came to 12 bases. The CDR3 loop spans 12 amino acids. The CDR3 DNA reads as TGTGCCAGCAGCTTAGAGGTGGGCCCTAACACCTTC. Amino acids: CASSLEVGPNTF.

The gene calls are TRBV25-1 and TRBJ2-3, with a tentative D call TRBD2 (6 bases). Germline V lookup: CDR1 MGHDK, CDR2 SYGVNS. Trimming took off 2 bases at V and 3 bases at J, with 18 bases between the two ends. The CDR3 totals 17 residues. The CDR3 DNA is TGTGCCAGCAGTGAAAGGCGGAGGAGGGTGAGTACAGATACGCAGTATTTT. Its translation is CASSERRRRVSTDTQYF.

Here the CDR3 reads CASSRGLVGTGELFF. The CDR3 DNA is TGTGCCAGCAGCCGGGGACTAGTAGGAACCGGGGAGCTGTTTTTT. The chain recombines TRBV7-9 with TRBJ2-2, with 8 bases matching TRBD2. Germline CDR1 is SEHNR and CDR2 is FQNEAQ (reference sequence). Germline trimming cut 5 bases from V and 5 bases from J; bases unmatched to any gene: 7. CDR3 length: 15 amino acids.

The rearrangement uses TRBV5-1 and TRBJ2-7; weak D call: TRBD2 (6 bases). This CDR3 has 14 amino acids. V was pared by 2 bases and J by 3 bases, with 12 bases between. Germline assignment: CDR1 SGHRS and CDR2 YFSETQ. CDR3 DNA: TGCGCCAGCAGCTTAGAAGGGACTTACTACGAGCAGTACTTC. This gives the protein CASSLEGTYYEQYF. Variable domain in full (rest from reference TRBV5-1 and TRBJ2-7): KAGVTQTPRYLIKTRGQQVTLSCSPISGHRSVSWYQQTPGQGLQFLFEYFSETQRNKGNFPGRFSGRQFSNSRSEMNVSTLELGDSALYLCASSLEGTYYEQYFGPGTRLTVT.

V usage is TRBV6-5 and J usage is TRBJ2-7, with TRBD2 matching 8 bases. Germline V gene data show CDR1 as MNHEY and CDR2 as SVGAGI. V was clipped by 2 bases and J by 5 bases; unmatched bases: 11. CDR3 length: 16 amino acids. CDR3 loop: CASSYEAGGPDDEQYF. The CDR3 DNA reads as TGTGCCAGCAGTTACGAGGCGGGGGGCCCCGACGACGAGCAGTACTTC.

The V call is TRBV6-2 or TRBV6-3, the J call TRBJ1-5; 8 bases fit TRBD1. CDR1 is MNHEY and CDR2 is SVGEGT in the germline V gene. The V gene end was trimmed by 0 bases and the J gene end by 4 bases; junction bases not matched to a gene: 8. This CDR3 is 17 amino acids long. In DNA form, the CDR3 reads TGTGCCAGCAGTTACTCGAGTCAGGGGGCTCGGAATCAGCCCCAGCATTTT. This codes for CASSYSSQGARNQPQHF.

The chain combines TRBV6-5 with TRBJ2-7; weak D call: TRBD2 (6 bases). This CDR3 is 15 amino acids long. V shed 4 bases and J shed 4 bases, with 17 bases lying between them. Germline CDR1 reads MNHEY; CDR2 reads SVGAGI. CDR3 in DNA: TGTGCCAGCAGTTCCACCTTTAGCGGACTATACGAGCAGTACTTC. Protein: CASSSTFSGLYEQYF.

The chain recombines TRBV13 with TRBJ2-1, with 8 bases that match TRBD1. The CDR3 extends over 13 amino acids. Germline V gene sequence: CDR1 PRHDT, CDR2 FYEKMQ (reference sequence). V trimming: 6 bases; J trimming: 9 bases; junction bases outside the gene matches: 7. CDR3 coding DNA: TGTGCCAGCAGATCGGACAGGGCTGGTGAGCAGTTCTTC. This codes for CASRSDRAGEQFF.

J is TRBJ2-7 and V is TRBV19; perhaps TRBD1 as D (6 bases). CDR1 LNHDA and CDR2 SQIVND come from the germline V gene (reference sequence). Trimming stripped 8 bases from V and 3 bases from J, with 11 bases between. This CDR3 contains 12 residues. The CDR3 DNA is TGTGCCAGTTCCGGACAGAGCTACGAGCAGTACTTC. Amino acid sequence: CASSGQSYEQYF.

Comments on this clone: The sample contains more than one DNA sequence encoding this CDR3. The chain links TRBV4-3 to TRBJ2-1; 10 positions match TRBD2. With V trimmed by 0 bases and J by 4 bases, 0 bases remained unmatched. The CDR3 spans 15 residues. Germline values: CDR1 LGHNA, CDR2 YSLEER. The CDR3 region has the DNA TGCGCCAGCAGCCAAGAAGCGGGGGGGTACAATGAGCAGTTCTTC. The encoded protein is CASSQEAGGYNEQFF.

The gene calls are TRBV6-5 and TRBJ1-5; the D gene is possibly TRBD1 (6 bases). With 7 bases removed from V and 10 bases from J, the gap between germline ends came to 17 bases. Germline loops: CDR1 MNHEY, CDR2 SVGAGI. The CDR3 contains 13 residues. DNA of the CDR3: TGTGCCAGCACTTTTAGCATGACAGGCCCCCAGCATTTT. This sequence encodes CASTFSMTGPQHF.

CDR3 bases: TGTGCCAGCAGTTTACAGAGACAGGGGATGCTGGGGAGTGGCTACACCTTC. This sequence encodes CASSLQRQGMLGSGYTF. This sequence joins TRBV28 and TRBJ1-2; 8 bases line up with TRBD1. V gave up 2 bases and J gave up 7 bases; unmatched junction bases: 15. The CDR3 totals 17 residues. Germline V gene data show CDR1 as MDHEN and CDR2 as SYDVKM.

In DNA form, the CDR3 reads TGTGCCAGCAGTACGGCAGGGGGCGCGAACACTGAAGCTTTCTTT. Its translation: CASSTAGGANTEAFF. The chain uses TRBV27 and TRBJ1-1, with TRBD1 matching 8 bases. The trim removed 5 bases at V and 1 base at J, leaving 6 bases unmatched. The CDR3 length is 15 residues. CDR1 is MNHEY and CDR2 is SMNVEV in the germline V gene (reference sequence).

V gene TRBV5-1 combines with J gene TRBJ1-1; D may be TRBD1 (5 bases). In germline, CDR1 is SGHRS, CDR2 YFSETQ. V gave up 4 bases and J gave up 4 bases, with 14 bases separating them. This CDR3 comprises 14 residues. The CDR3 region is CASSRLQGSTEAFF. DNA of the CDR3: TGCGCCAGCAGCCGGCTGCAGGGTAGCACTGAAGCTTTCTTT.

The CDR3 region is CASRRDTLSGNTIYF. CDR3 coding DNA: TGTGCCAGCAGACGGGACACCCTCTCTGGAAACACCATATATTTT. The V gene is TRBV28, the J gene TRBJ1-3; tentatively, D is TRBD1 (6 bases). The germline gives CDR1 MDHEN, CDR2 SYDVKM. V was pared by 6 bases and J by 0 bases, with 12 bases between. CDR3 length: 15 amino acids.

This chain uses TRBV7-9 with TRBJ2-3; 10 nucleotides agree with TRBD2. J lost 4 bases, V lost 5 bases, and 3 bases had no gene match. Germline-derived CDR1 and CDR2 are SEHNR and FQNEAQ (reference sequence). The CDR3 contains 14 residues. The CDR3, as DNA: TGTGCCAGCAGCCTTAGCGGGGGGCCAGATACGCAGTATTTT. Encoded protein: CASSLSGGPDTQYF.

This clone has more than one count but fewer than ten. The CDR3 nucleotides are TGTGCCAGCAGTGGGACCCGGGGACAGGGTAGTAATCAGCCCCAGCATTTT. It translates to CASSGTRGQGSNQPQHF. V usage is TRBV28 and J usage is TRBJ1-5, with 9 nucleotides matching TRBD1. The CDR3 extends over 17 amino acids. The ends lost 5 bases at V and 4 bases at J; junction bases unmatched: 12. Germline CDR1 reads MDHEN; CDR2 reads SYDVKM.

CDR3 coding DNA: TGTGCCAGCAGCCCGGGTAGTCTCGTTACAGATACGCAGTATTTT. It codes for CASSPGSLVTDTQYF. V is TRBV7-9 and J is TRBJ2-3; D remains unclear. The CDR3 is made up of 15 amino acids. Trimming left V 5 bases short and J 3 bases short, with 15 bases between. From germline, CDR1 is SEHNR and CDR2 FQNEAQ (reference sequence).

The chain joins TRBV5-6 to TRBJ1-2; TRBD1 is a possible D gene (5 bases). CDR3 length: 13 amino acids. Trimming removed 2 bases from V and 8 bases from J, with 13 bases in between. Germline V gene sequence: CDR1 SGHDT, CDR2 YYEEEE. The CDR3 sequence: CASSLTAPGGYTF. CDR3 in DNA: TGTGCCAGCAGCTTAACGGCTCCAGGGGGCTACACCTTC.

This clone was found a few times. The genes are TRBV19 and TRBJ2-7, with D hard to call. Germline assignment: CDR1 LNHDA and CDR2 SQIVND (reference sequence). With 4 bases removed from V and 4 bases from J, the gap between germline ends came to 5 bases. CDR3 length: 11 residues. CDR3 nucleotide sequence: TGTGCCAGTAGTACCGGGTACGAGCAGTACTTC. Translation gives CASSTGYEQYF.

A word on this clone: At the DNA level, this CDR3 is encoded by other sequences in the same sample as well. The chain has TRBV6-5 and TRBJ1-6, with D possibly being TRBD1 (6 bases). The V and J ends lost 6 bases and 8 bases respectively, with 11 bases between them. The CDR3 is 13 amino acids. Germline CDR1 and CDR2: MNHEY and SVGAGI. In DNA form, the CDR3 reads TGTGCCAGCAGCACAGGGAGGGATTCACCCCTCCACTTT. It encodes CASSTGRDSPLHF.

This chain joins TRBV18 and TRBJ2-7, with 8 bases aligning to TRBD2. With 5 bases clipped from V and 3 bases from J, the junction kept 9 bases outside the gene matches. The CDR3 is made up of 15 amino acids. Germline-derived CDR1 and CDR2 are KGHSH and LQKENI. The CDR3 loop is CASSAIAGPGYEQYF. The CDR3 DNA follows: TGTGCCAGCTCAGCAATAGCGGGGCCGGGCTACGAGCAGTACTTC.

The CDR3 DNA reads as TGTGCCAGCAGCCACTTCGGACTAGCGGGGGAGGATGAGCAGTTCTTC. As protein: CASSHFGLAGEDEQFF. V and J are TRBV5-6 and TRBJ2-1, with TRBD2 matching over 13 bases. This CDR3 has 16 residues. V gave up 4 bases and J gave up 8 bases; unmatched junction bases: 9. Germline V lookup: CDR1 SGHDT, CDR2 YYEEEE.